Following are 25 T cell receptor beta chains from one sample sequenced in a study of CD8 T cells in Susac syndrome. cDNA came from roughly 0.5 to 1 ug RNA primed by random hexamers. TCRdb re-called the immunoSEQ multiplex PCR reads through MiXCR, storing one row per CDR3 protein. The repertoire holds hundreds of thousands of distinct CDR3 sequences, with approximately 90% as singletons. Sequences were obtained from CD8+ T cells from PBMCs. The origin of the receptors is a human donor with multiple sclerosis.

J is TRBJ2-1 and V is TRBV7-9; the D gene is possibly TRBD2 (6 bases). With 5 bases removed from V and 4 bases from J, the gap between germline ends came to 21 bases. Germline lookup yields CDR1 SEHNR and CDR2 FQNEAQ (reference sequence). The CDR3 is 17 residues long. The CDR3 DNA sequence: TGTGCCAGCAGCCTCAGCCTCGCGGGACTGGGATACAATGAGCAGTTCTTC. Protein product: CASSLSLAGLGYNEQFF.

This chain connects TRBV27 to TRBJ1-5; D gene unclear. Deletions cut 4 bases from V and 5 bases from J, with 9 bases between. The CDR3 covers 13 residues. In germline, CDR1 is MNHEY, CDR2 SMNVEV (reference sequence). The DNA for the CDR3 is TGTGCCAGCAGTTACGGCAGAGATCAGCCCCAGCATTTT. This gives the protein CASSYGRDQPQHF.

The chain is built from TRBV27 and TRBJ2-7; weak D call: TRBD2 (6 bases). Looked up from germline, CDR1 is MNHEY and CDR2 is SMNVEV (reference sequence). V lost 6 bases, J lost 5 bases, and 23 bases lay in between. The length of the CDR3 is 16 residues. CDR3 amino acids: CASSPSSGEFDHEQYF. The CDR3 DNA reads as TGTGCCAGCAGCCCCAGCTCGGGGGAGTTTGATCACGAGCAGTACTTC.

This rearrangement joins TRBV14 to TRBJ2-2; a weak D match, TRBD2 (5 bases). Germline V gene data show CDR1 as SGHDN and CDR2 as FVKESK. Trimming took off 4 bases at V and 4 bases at J, with 10 bases between the two ends. The CDR3 contains 14 residues. The CDR3, as DNA: TGTGCCAGCAGCCCCCGACTAACCACCGGGGAGCTGTTTTTT. Its protein product is CASSPRLTTGELFF.

This rearrangement joins TRBV6-2 or TRBV6-3 to TRBJ2-7, with 12 bases lining up with TRBD1. CDR1 MNHEY and CDR2 SVGEGT come from the germline V gene. The CDR3 consists of 16 residues. The ends lost 5 bases at V and 5 bases at J; junction bases unmatched: 10. CDR3 bases: TGTGCCAGCAGTCTCGCCGGGACAGGGGGCTATGACGAGCAGTACTTC. As protein: CASSLAGTGGYDEQYF.

This rearrangement joins TRBV3-1 to TRBJ2-7, with unresolved D. Germline CDR1 reads LGHDT; CDR2 reads YNNKEL (reference sequence). The CDR3 covers 13 residues. Trimming left V 1 base short and J 3 bases short, with 7 bases between. The CDR3 sequence is CASSQGPLYEQYF. Here the CDR3 DNA reads TGTGCCAGCAGCCAAGGACCTCTCTACGAGCAGTACTTC.

The rearrangement links TRBV6-2 or TRBV6-3 to TRBJ2-7; D ambiguous. Germline values: CDR1 MNHEY, CDR2 SVGEGT. Trimming removed 6 bases from V and 2 bases from J, with 8 bases in between. This CDR3 is built from 12 residues. CDR3 nucleotides: TGTGCCAGCAGCACTCTAACCTACGAGCAGTACTTC. It specifies CASSTLTYEQYF.

The V call is TRBV4-2, the J call TRBJ2-3, with 10 bases that match TRBD2. The CDR3 has 18 amino acids. Germline CDR1 LGHNA, CDR2 YNFKEQ. With 3 bases clipped from V and 4 bases from J, the junction kept 13 bases outside the gene matches. The CDR3 here is CASSHPGLAALLADTQYF. In DNA form, the CDR3 reads TGTGCCAGCAGCCATCCAGGACTAGCGGCCTTATTGGCAGATACGCAGTATTTT.

The chain links TRBV5-6 to TRBJ2-1; no firm D call. V lost 4 bases, J lost 2 bases, and 7 bases lay in between. The CDR3 spans 13 residues. Germline loops: CDR1 SGHDT, CDR2 YYEEEE. The chain's CDR3 is CASSAAAYNEQFF. CDR3 DNA: TGTGCCAGCAGCGCGGCGGCCTACAATGAGCAGTTCTTC.

This chain joins TRBV7-3 and TRBJ2-1; D is undetermined. The germline CDR1 and CDR2 sequences are SGHTA and FQGTGA. CDR3 size: 16 residues. The V end lost 4 bases, the J end lost 5 bases, and 18 bases lay between the germline ends. The CDR3 region is CASSSYRRVHDNEQFF. The CDR3 DNA reads TGTGCCAGCAGCTCCTATAGGCGCGTCCACGACAATGAGCAGTTCTTC.

The chain links TRBV7-9 to TRBJ2-5; 11 bases match TRBD1. Germline V gene lookup returns CDR1 SEHNR and CDR2 FQNEAQ (reference sequence). The CDR3 consists of 15 residues. The ends lost 3 bases at V and 0 bases at J; junction bases unmatched: 0. The CDR3 DNA reads as TGTGCCAGCAGCTTGGGACAGGGGGACCAAGAGACCCAGTACTTC. As protein: CASSLGQGDQETQYF. Combining the CDR3 with reference TRBV7-9 and TRBJ2-5 gives the whole variable domain DTGVSQNPRHKITKRGQNVTFRCDPISEHNRLYWYRQTLGQGPEFLTYFQNEAQLEKSRLLSDRFSAERPKGSFSTLEIQRTEQGDSAMYLCASSLGQGDQETQYFGPGTRLLVL.

The table lists this clonotype with a count of one. The chain joins TRBV6-2 or TRBV6-3 to TRBJ1-1; 7 nucleotides align to TRBD1. The V and J ends lost 7 bases and 4 bases, in that order; junction bases with no gene match: 9. The CDR3 loop spans 14 amino acids. Germline lookup yields CDR1 MNHEY and CDR2 SVGEGT. CDR3 loop: CASTYRGGFTEAFF. The CDR3, as DNA: TGTGCCAGCACCTACAGGGGAGGGTTCACTGAAGCTTTCTTT.

The V call is TRBV4-3, the J call TRBJ2-5; TRBD1 might be the D (6 bases). V was clipped by 3 bases and J by 2 bases, with 7 bases between them. The CDR3 loop spans 13 amino acids. In germline, CDR1 is LGHNA, CDR2 YSLEER. This chain's CDR3 is CASSQGHQETQYF. The CDR3 DNA reads TGCGCCAGCAGCCAGGGACATCAAGAGACCCAGTACTTC.

The rearrangement uses TRBV24-1 and TRBJ2-1, with unresolved D. This CDR3 has 14 residues. V was trimmed by 6 bases and J by 5 bases, leaving 13 bases between them. The germline V gene has CDR1 KGHDR and CDR2 SFDVKD. CDR3 DNA sequence: TGTGCCACCAGTAAAGGACGGTCAGACAATGAGCAGTTCTTC. It is translated as CATSKGRSDNEQFF.

This chain joins TRBV5-4 and TRBJ1-4; maybe TRBD1 (5 bases). The CDR3 length is 14 residues. The V and J ends lost 3 bases and 4 bases respectively, with 10 bases between them. Germline lookup yields CDR1 SGHNT and CDR2 YYREEE (reference sequence). Here the CDR3 reads CASSSQEFNEKLFF. The CDR3 DNA follows: TGTGCCAGCAGCTCACAGGAGTTTAATGAAAAACTGTTTTTT.

The chain joins TRBV2 to TRBJ2-1; 9 nucleotides match TRBD1. CDR3 length equals 15 residues. V dropped 1 base and J dropped 7; count of bases not matched to a gene: 5. Germline-derived CDR1 and CDR2 are SNHLY and FYNNEI. CDR3 in amino acids: CASSEGDRVGNEQFF. The DNA of the CDR3 is TGTGCCAGCAGTGAAGGGGACAGGGTTGGGAATGAGCAGTTCTTC.

Only a few counts were recorded for this clonotype. CDR3 sequence: CASSFLQGETQYF. The DNA of the CDR3 is TGTGCCAGCAGTTTTCTCCAGGGAGAGACCCAGTACTTC. This chain joins TRBV27 and TRBJ2-5; D is possibly TRBD1 (5 bases). Germline-derived CDR1 and CDR2 are MNHEY and SMNVEV (reference sequence). This CDR3 has 13 residues. The V end lost 3 bases, the J end lost 4 bases, and 9 bases lay between the germline ends.

The chain carries TRBV11-2 and TRBJ2-1, with 10 bases that match TRBD2. V gave up 2 bases and J gave up 9 bases; unmatched junction bases: 4. Germline assignment: CDR1 SGHAT and CDR2 FQNNGV. There are 14 residues in the CDR3. The DNA of the CDR3 is TGTGCCAGCAGCTTACCTAGCGGGGGAACTGAGCAGTTCTTC. This translates into CASSLPSGGTEQFF.

This clonotype is a singleton in its sample. This sequence joins TRBV6-6 and TRBJ2-7; D may correspond to TRBD1 or TRBD2 (5 bases each). V was cut by 9 bases and J by 3 bases, with 12 bases left in between. The germline V gene encodes CDR1 MNHNY and CDR2 SVGAGI (reference sequence). The CDR3 consists of 12 residues. The CDR3 DNA follows: TGTGCCAGTAACCTGGGGGACTACGAGCAGTACTTC. Amino acid sequence: CASNLGDYEQYF.

This clonotype is a singleton in its sample. J is TRBJ1-4 and V is TRBV9; D is possibly TRBD1 (6 bases). There are 15 residues in the CDR3. The germline V and J ends were trimmed by 0 bases and 0 bases, with 6 bases remaining between them. Germline values: CDR1 SGDLS, CDR2 YYNGEE. CDR3 DNA: TGTGCCAGCAGCGTAGGGACAGCAACTAATGAAAAACTGTTTTTT. Its translation is CASSVGTATNEKLFF.

CDR3 bases: TGTGCCAGCGCGATAGGCGGCTACAATGAGCAGTTCTTC. It translates to CASAIGGYNEQFF. J is TRBJ2-1 and V is TRBV12-3 or TRBV12-4, with D unresolved. The CDR3 spans 13 residues. V lost 8 bases and J 3 bases, leaving 11 bases between the germline ends.

J is TRBJ2-1 and V is TRBV6-6; 12 nucleotides match TRBD1. Germline CDR1 and CDR2: MNHNY and SVGAGI (reference sequence). This CDR3 contains 14 residues. Trimming removed 4 bases from V and 9 bases from J; junction bases left unmatched: 4. Here the CDR3 reads CASSSGTGGTEQFF. CDR3 nucleotides: TGTGCCAGCAGTTCCGGGACAGGGGGCACTGAGCAGTTCTTC.

The V call is TRBV4-1, the J call TRBJ1-3, with D tentatively TRBD1 (5 bases). There are 18 residues in the CDR3. The germline V and J ends were trimmed by 3 bases and 0 bases, with 18 bases remaining between them. Germline loops: CDR1 MGHRA, CDR2 YSYEKL. The CDR3 DNA reads TGCGCCAGCAGCCAGAGTCCCCACAGACAGAACTCTGGAAACACCATATATTTT. It is translated as CASSQSPHRQNSGNTIYF.

The V call is TRBV20-1, the J call TRBJ2-1; a weak D match, TRBD2 (5 bases). This CDR3 is built from 10 residues. Looked up from germline, CDR1 is DFQATT and CDR2 is SNEGSKA (reference sequence). The V end was cut by 5 bases, the J end by 11 bases, with 10 bases between. The CDR3 loop is CSAGLSQQFF. CDR3 DNA sequence: TGCAGTGCTGGACTCAGCCAGCAGTTCTTC.

The chain is built from TRBV6-2 or TRBV6-3 and TRBJ2-1; 12 bases align to TRBD2. Germline V gene sequence: CDR1 MNHEY, CDR2 SVGEGT. The V segment lost 2 bases and the J segment 0 bases; nucleotides outside the gene matches: 5. The CDR3 loop spans 18 amino acids. The CDR3, as DNA: TGTGCCAGCAGTTACCCGACTAGCGGGAGACCCTCCTACAATGAGCAGTTCTTC. The encoded protein is CASSYPTSGRPSYNEQFF.